Sequencing of this TCR beta chain was carried out in a study of shared clonotypes between healthy human individuals. Here immunoSEQ multiplex PCR was the method, and the copy in TCRdb shows in-frame clones only, minus some. This table has 1,500,000 or so clones, around 98.5% appearing once. The V end was cut by 4 bases, the J end by 2 bases, with 18 bases between. Germline V lookup: CDR1 SGHRS, CDR2 YFSETQ. CDR3 length: 16 residues. This chain connects TRBV5-1 to TRBJ2-5, with D possibly being TRBD2 (5 bases). Sequencing was carried out using naive CD4+ T cells sorted from blood. This sample's subset: CD45RA+ positively selected. This TCR was recovered from a man aged 25-40 years in good health. In DNA form, the CDR3 reads TGCGCCAGCAGCCCCCGGGAATTTGCTCGGCAAGAGACCCAGTACTTC. Its translation: CASSPREFARQETQYF.